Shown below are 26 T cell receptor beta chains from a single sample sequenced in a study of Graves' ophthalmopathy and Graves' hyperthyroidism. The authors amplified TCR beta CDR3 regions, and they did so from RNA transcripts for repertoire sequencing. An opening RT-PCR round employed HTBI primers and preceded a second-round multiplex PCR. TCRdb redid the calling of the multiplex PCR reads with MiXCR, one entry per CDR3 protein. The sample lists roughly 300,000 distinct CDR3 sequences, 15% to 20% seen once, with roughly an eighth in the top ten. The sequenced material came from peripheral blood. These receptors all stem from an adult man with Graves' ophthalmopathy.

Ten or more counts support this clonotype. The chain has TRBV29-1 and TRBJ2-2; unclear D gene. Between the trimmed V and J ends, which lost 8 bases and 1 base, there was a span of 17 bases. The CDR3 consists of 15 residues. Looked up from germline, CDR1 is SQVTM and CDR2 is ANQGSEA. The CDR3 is CSTELMDRNTGELFF. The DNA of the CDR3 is TGCAGCACGGAGTTGATGGATAGGAACACCGGGGAGCTGTTTTTT.

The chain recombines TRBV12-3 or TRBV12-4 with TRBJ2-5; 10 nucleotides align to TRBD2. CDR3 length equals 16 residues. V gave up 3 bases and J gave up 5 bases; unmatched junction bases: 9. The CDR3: CASSFGTSEGTETQYF. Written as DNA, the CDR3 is TGTGCCAGCAGTTTTGGGACTAGCGAGGGGACGGAGACCCAGTACTTC.

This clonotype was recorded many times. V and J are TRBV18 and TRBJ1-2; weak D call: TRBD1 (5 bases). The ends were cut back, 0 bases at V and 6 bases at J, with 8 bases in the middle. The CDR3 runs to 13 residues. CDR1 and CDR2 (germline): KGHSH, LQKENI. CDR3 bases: TGTGCCAGCTCACCACCCACCAGGGATGGCTACACCTTC. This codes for CASSPPTRDGYTF.

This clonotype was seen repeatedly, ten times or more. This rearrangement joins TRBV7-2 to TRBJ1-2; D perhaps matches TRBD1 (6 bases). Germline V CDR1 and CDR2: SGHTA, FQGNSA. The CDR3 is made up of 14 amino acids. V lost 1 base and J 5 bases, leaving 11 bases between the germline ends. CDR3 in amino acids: CASSLEQGLYGYTF. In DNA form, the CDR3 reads TGTGCCAGCAGCTTAGAGCAGGGGCTATATGGCTACACCTTC.

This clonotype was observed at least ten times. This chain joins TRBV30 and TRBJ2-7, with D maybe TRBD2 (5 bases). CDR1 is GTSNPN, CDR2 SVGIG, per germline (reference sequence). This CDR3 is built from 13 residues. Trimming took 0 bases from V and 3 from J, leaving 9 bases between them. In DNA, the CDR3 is TGTGCCTGGAGTGTAAGCGGAAACTACGAGCAGTACTTC. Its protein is CAWSVSGNYEQYF. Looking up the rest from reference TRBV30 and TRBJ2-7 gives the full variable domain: SQTIHQWPATLVQPVGSPLSLECTVEGTSNPNLYWYRQAAGRGLQLLFYSVGIGQISSEVPQNLSASRPQDRQFILSSKKLLLSDSGFYLCAWSVSGNYEQYFGPGTRLTVT.

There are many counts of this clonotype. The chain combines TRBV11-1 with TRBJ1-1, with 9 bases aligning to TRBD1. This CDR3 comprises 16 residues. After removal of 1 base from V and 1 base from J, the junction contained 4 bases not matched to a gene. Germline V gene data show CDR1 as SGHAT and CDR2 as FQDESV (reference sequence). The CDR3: CASSLVGTGSNTEAFF. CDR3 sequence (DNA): TGTGCCAGCAGCTTAGTGGGGACAGGGTCGAACACTGAAGCTTTCTTT. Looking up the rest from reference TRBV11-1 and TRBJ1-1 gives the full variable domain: EAEVAQSPRYKITEKSQAVAFWCDPISGHATLYWYRQILGQGPELLVQFQDESVVDDSQLPKDRFSAERLKGVDSTLKIQPAELGDSAMYLCASSLVGTGSNTEAFFGQGTRLTVV.

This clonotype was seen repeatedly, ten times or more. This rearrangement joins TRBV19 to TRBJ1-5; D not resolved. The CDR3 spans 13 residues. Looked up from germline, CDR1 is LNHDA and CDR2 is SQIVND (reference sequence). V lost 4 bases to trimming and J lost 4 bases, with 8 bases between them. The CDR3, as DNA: TGTGCCAGTAGTACTAGTAAGAATCAGCCCCAGCATTTT. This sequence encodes CASSTSKNQPQHF.

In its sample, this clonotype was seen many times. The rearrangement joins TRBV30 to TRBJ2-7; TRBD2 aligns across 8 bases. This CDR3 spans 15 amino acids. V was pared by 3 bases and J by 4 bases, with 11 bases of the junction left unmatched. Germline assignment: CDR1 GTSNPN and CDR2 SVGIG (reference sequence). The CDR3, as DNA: TGTGCCTGGAGGGGCTCCGGGACTAGTCTTTACGAGCAGTACTTC. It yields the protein CAWRGSGTSLYEQYF.

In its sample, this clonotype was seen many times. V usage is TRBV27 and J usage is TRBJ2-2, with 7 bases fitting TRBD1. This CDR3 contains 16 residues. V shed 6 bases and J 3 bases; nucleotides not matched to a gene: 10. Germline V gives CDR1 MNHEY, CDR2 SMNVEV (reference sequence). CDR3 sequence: CASRDQGDRDTGELFF. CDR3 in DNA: TGTGCCAGCAGAGATCAGGGAGACAGGGACACCGGGGAGCTGTTTTTT.

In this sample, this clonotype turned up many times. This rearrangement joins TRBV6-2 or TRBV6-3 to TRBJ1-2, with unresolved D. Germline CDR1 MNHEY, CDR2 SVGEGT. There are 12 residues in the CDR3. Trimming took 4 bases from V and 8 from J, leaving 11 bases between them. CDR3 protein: CASSFPPVGYTF. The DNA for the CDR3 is TGTGCCAGCAGTTTTCCCCCTGTCGGCTACACCTTC.

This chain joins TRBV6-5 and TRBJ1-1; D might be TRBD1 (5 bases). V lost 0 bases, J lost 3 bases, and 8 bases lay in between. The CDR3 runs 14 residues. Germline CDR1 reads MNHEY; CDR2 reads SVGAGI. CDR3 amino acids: CASSYSGTDTEAFF. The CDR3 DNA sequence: TGTGCCAGCAGTTACTCCGGGACGGACACTGAAGCTTTCTTT.

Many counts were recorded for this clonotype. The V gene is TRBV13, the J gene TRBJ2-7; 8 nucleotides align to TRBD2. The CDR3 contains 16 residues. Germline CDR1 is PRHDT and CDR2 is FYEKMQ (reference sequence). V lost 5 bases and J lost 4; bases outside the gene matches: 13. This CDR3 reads CASSQAVLREDYEQYF. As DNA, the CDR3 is TGTGCCAGCAGCCAGGCAGTGTTGCGGGAGGATTACGAGCAGTACTTC.

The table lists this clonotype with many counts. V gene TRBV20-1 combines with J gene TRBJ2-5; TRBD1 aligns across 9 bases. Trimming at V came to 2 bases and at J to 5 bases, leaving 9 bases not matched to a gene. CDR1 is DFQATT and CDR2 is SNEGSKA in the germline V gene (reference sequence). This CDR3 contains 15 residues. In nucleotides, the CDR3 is TGCAGTGCTAGATCTCCTACCGGGACAGGGGAGACCCAGTACTTC. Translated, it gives CSARSPTGTGETQYF.

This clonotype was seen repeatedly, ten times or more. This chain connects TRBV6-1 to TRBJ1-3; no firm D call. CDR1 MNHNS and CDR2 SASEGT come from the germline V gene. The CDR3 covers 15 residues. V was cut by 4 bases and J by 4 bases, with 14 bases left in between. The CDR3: CASSALFPAGNTIYF. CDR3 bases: TGTGCCAGCAGTGCCCTTTTCCCTGCGGGAAACACCATATATTTT.

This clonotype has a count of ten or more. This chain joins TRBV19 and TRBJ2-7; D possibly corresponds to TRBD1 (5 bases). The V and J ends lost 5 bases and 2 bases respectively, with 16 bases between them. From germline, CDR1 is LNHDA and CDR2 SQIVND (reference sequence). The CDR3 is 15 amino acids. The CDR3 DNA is TGTGCCAGTAGTGTAGGACAAACCCTGGCCTACGAGCAGTACTTC. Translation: CASSVGQTLAYEQYF.

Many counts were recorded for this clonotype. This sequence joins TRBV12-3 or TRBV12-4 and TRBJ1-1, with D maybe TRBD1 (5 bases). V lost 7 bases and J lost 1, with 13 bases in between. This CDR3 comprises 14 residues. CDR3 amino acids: CASTPGTTNTEAFF. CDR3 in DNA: TGTGCCAGCACTCCCGGGACGACGAACACTGAAGCTTTCTTT.

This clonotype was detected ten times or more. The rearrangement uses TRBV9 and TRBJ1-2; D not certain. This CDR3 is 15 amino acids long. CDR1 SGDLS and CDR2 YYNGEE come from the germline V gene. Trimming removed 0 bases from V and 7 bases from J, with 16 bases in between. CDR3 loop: CASSVGAEGPFGYTF. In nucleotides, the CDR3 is TGTGCCAGCAGCGTAGGGGCCGAGGGTCCCTTTGGCTACACCTTC.

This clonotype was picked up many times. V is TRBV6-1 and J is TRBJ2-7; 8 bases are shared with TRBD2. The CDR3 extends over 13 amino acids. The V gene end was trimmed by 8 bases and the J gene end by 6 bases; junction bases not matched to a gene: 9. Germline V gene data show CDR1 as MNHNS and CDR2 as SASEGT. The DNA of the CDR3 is TGTGCCAGCTGGGTCCCGGGGGGGCTCGAGCAGTACTTC. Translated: CASWVPGGLEQYF.

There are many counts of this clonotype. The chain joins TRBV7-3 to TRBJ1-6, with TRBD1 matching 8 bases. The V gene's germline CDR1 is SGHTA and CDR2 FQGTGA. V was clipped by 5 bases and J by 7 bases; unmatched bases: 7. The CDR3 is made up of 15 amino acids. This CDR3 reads CASSPTGQGNSPLHF. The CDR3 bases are TGTGCCAGCAGCCCTACCGGACAGGGCAATTCACCCCTCCACTTT.

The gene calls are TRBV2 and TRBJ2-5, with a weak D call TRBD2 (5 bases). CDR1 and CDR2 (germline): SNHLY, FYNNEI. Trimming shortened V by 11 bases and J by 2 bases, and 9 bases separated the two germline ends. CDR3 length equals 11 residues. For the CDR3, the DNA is TGTGCCGGGAGCCCACAAGAGACCCAGTACTTC. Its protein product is CAGSPQETQYF.

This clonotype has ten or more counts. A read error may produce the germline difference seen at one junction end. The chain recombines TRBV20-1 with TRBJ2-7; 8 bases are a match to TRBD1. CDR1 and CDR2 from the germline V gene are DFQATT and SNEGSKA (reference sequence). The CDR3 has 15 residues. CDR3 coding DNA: TGCAGTGCTTCCGGACAGGGCGCTATATATTACGGGCAGTACTTC. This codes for CSASGQGAIYYGQYF.

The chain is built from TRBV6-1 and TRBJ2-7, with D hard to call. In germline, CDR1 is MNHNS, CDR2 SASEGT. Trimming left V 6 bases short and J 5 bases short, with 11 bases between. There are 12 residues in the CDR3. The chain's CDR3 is CASRTYPHEQYF. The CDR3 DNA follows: TGTGCCAGCAGGACCTATCCCCACGAGCAGTACTTC.

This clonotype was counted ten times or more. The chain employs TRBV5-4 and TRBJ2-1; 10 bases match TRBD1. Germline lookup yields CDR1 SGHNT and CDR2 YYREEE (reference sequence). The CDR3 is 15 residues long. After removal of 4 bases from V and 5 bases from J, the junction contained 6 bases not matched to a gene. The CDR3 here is CASSPGQGFDNEQFF. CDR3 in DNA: TGTGCCAGCAGCCCGGGACAGGGGTTCGACAATGAGCAGTTCTTC.

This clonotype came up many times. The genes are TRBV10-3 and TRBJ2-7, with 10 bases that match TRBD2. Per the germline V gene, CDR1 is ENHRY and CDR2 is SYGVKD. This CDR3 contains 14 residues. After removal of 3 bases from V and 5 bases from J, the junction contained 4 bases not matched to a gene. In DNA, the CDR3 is TGTGCCATCAGTGAAGCGGGAGGGTTCGACGAGCAGTACTTC. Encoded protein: CAISEAGGFDEQYF.

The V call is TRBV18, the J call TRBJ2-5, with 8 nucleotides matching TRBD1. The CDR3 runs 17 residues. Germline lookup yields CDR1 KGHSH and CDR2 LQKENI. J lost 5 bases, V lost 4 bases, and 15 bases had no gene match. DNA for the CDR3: TGTGCCAGCTCACTCCGACCCGGACAGGGCAGGAGGGAGACCCAGTACTTC. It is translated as CASSLRPGQGRRETQYF. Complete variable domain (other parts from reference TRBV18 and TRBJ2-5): NAGVMQNPRHLVRRRGQEARLRCSPMKGHSHVYWYRQLPEEGLKFMVYLQKENIIDESGMPKERFSAEFPKEGPSILRIQQVVRGDSAAYFCASSLRPGQGRRETQYFGPGTRLLVL.

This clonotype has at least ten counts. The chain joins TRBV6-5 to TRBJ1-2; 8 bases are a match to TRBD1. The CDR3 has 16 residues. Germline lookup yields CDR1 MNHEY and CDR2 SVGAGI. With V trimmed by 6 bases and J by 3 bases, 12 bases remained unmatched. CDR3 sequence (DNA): TGTGCCAGCAGCTTGGCCCAGGGGGCGCGCTACTATGGCTACACCTTC. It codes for CASSLAQGARYYGYTF.